The 26 T cell receptor beta chains given below trace back to one sample, sequenced in a study of graft-versus-host responses after intestinal transplantation. Their recognized antigens are unknown. Data came from immunoSEQ multiplex PCR; TCRdb stores just in-frame clones and leaves some out. The sample contains about 130,000 clones, around 90% of which appear only once. The sequencing here drew on unstimulated CD4+ T cells sorted from spleen or lymph node cells, taken before intestinal transplant. The receptors stem from a human donor who received an intestinal transplant.

The chain carries TRBV13 and TRBJ1-6; possible D gene TRBD1, 5 bases. Per the germline V gene, CDR1 is PRHDT and CDR2 is FYEKMQ (reference sequence). V lost 5 bases and J lost 9, with 17 bases in between. The CDR3 extends over 15 amino acids. The CDR3 nucleotides read TGTGCCAGCAGCCCGCGGGCACCAGGGAGTTCACCCCTCCACTTT. Amino acids: CASSPRAPGSSPLHF. The full variable domain, in which reference TRBV13 and TRBJ1-6 provide the parts outside the CDR3, is AAGVIQSPRHLIKEKRETATLKCYPIPRHDTVYWYQQGPGQDPQFLISFYEKMQSDKGSIPDRFSAQQFSDYHSELNMSSLELGDSALYFCASSPRAPGSSPLHFGNGTRLTVT.

This clone has more than one count but fewer than ten. This sequence joins TRBV6-1 and TRBJ2-3; a weak D match, TRBD1 (5 bases). The ends were cut back, 2 bases at V and 5 bases at J, with 17 bases in the middle. The CDR3 is 16 amino acids. Per germline, CDR1 MNHNS and CDR2 SASEGT. CDR3 region: CASSESGALDVDTQYF. CDR3 bases: TGTGCCAGCAGTGAATCTGGGGCCCTTGATGTAGATACGCAGTATTTT.

The V call is TRBV2, the J call TRBJ1-5, with a tentative D call TRBD1 (6 bases). CDR3 size: 12 residues. In germline, CDR1 is SNHLY, CDR2 FYNNEI. With 7 bases removed from V and 4 bases from J, the gap between germline ends came to 8 bases. The CDR3 region is CASNGQNQPQHF. As DNA, the CDR3 is TGTGCCAGCAACGGACAGAATCAGCCCCAGCATTTT.

CDR3 in DNA: TGTGCCAGCAGCCAAGCATGGGGGTCACCCCTCCACTTT. Translated, it gives CASSQAWGSPLHF. The chain employs TRBV14 and TRBJ1-6, with D perhaps matching TRBD1 (5 bases). Germline V lookup: CDR1 SGHDN, CDR2 FVKESK. The CDR3 has 13 amino acids. The ends were cut back, 1 base at V and 10 bases at J, with 8 bases in the middle.

Details on this clone: The identical CDR3 is also encoded by other nucleotide sequences in the sample. V is TRBV5-1 and J is TRBJ2-7; D ambiguous. The CDR3 spans 11 residues. CDR1 and CDR2 from the germline V gene are SGHRS and YFSETQ. Trimming shortened V by 4 bases and J by 3 bases, and 5 bases separated the two germline ends. The CDR3: CASSLDYEQYF. CDR3 bases: TGCGCCAGCAGCCTTGACTACGAGCAGTACTTC.

On this clone itself: Other DNA sequences in this specimen translate into the identical CDR3. The chain joins TRBV6-5 to TRBJ1-3; 7 nucleotides agree with TRBD1. Losses at the gene ends were 3 bases for V and 7 bases for J; bases not matched to a gene: 3. This CDR3 region has 13 residues. Germline CDR1 MNHEY, CDR2 SVGAGI. The CDR3 DNA sequence: TGTGCCAGCAGTTATTCCAGGGGGAACACCATATATTTT. Translation gives CASSYSRGNTIYF.

This clone was observed a single time. This chain joins TRBV6-5 and TRBJ2-4, with D possibly called TRBD1 or TRBD2 (7 bases each). Trimming removed 0 bases from V and 4 bases from J, with 13 bases in between. The CDR3 consists of 16 residues. Germline values: CDR1 MNHEY, CDR2 SVGAGI. The DNA for the CDR3 is TGTGCCAGCAGTTACTCGAGCGGGACAGCAAAAAACATTCAGTACTTC. It is translated as CASSYSSGTAKNIQYF.

The chain joins TRBV6-5 to TRBJ1-3; 7 bases are shared with TRBD1. Germline V gives CDR1 MNHEY, CDR2 SVGAGI. The CDR3 contains 15 residues. V trimming: 6 bases; J trimming: 4 bases; junction bases outside the gene matches: 9. This CDR3 is CASRRQGGSGNTIYF. The CDR3 DNA sequence: TGTGCCAGCAGACGGCAGGGGGGATCCGGAAACACCATATATTTT.

The chain carries TRBV19 and TRBJ2-2, with 10 bases that match TRBD2. The CDR3 loop spans 16 amino acids. The J segment lost 4 bases and the V segment lost 8 bases, leaving 10 bases of the junction unmatched. Germline V gene lookup returns CDR1 LNHDA and CDR2 SQIVND (reference sequence). CDR3 bases: TGTGCCAGTGGGAAGCGGGGGGGCGGAGGCACCGGGGAGCTGTTTTTT. Protein: CASGKRGGGGTGELFF.

The chain couples TRBV27 to TRBJ1-2; D is perhaps TRBD1 (5 bases). Germline values: CDR1 MNHEY, CDR2 SMNVEV (reference sequence). The V end lost 5 bases, the J end lost 2 bases, and 18 bases lay between the germline ends. This CDR3 region has 16 residues. Written as DNA, the CDR3 is TGTGCCAGCAGTGCGTACGGGACTAGGGTAAACTATGGCTACACCTTC. Residues: CASSAYGTRVNYGYTF.

The chain uses TRBV30 and TRBJ1-1; D unclear. Germline V gene lookup returns CDR1 GTSNPN and CDR2 SVGIG (reference sequence). This CDR3 comprises 15 residues. V was pared by 2 bases and J by 0 bases, with 13 bases between. DNA for the CDR3: TGTGCCTGGAGTCTTGGCAACCTTTTGAACACTGAAGCTTTCTTT. Translating it yields CAWSLGNLLNTEAFF. Full variable domain (rest looked up from reference TRBV30 and TRBJ1-1): SQTIHQWPATLVQPVGSPLSLECTVEGTSNPNLYWYRQAAGRGLQLLFYSVGIGQISSEVPQNLSASRPQDRQFILSSKKLLLSDSGFYLCAWSLGNLLNTEAFFGQGTRLTVV.

The rearrangement uses TRBV2 and TRBJ1-2; D is unclear. Trimming took 6 bases from V and 7 from J, leaving 15 bases between them. The CDR3 has 13 amino acids. Germline assignment: CDR1 SNHLY and CDR2 FYNNEI. Here the CDR3 reads CASRAVQDGGYTF. The CDR3, as DNA: TGTGCCAGCAGGGCCGTCCAGGACGGTGGCTACACCTTC.

The rearrangement joins TRBV30 to TRBJ2-1; D unresolved. CDR1 is GTSNPN and CDR2 is SVGIG in the germline V gene (reference sequence). The CDR3 extends over 13 amino acids. The V gene lost 8 bases and the J gene lost 0 bases, with 11 bases spanning the gap. CDR3 sequence (DNA): TGTGCCGGATCCCTAAGCTCCTACAATGAGCAGTTCTTC. It encodes CAGSLSSYNEQFF.

The chain carries TRBV4-2 and TRBJ2-1, with D possibly matching TRBD2 (5 bases). This CDR3 comprises 16 residues. The germline V gene encodes CDR1 LGHNA and CDR2 YNFKEQ. V dropped 0 bases and J dropped 4 bases, with 13 bases sitting between them. This CDR3 is CASSQDQGGSYNEQFF. Written as DNA, the CDR3 is TGTGCCAGCAGCCAAGATCAAGGCGGGTCATACAATGAGCAGTTCTTC.

The rearrangement uses TRBV7-2 and TRBJ1-1; a possible D gene is TRBD1 (6 bases). The CDR3 is 15 amino acids. Germline CDR1 is SGHTA and CDR2 is FQGNSA. Trimming cost V 1 base and J 4 bases, with 13 bases left between them. The DNA for the CDR3 is TGTGCCAGCAGCTTAGTAGGGGGAGGTGGCACTGAAGCTTTCTTT. Translation: CASSLVGGGGTEAFF.

The rearrangement uses TRBV21-1 and TRBJ2-5; the D call of TRBD2 is as the table states it, not checked on the DNA. TRBV21-1 is described as a pseudogene. The CDR3 runs 14 residues. The CDR3 is CASTPGLRAETQYF. As DNA, the CDR3 is TGTGCCAGCACCCCGGGACTCAGAGCGGAGACCCAGTACTTC.

The chain links TRBV11-3 to TRBJ2-3; D uncertain. The V end lost 2 bases, the J end lost 2 bases, and 11 bases lay between the germline ends. Looked up from germline, CDR1 is SGHNT and CDR2 is YENEEA. This CDR3 has 15 residues. The CDR3 is CASSLTWSNTDTQYF. CDR3 nucleotide sequence: TGTGCCAGCAGCTTAACCTGGTCCAACACAGATACGCAGTATTTT.

V is TRBV2 and J is TRBJ2-2; 10 bases map to TRBD2. Germline trimming cut 7 bases from V and 2 bases from J; bases unmatched to any gene: 7. CDR3 size: 16 residues. Germline V gene data show CDR1 as SNHLY and CDR2 as FYNNEI. CDR3 protein: CASNTAGGLNTGELFF. In DNA form, the CDR3 reads TGTGCCAGCAACACAGCGGGGGGGCTTAACACCGGGGAGCTGTTTTTT.

CDR3 protein: CASGRDRAYEQYF. For the CDR3, the DNA is TGTGCTAGTGGCAGGGACCGAGCCTACGAGCAGTACTTC. The gene calls are TRBV12-5 and TRBJ2-7; D may correspond to TRBD1 or TRBD2 (5 bases each). From germline, CDR1 is LGHNT and CDR2 FRNRAP. Trimming left V 6 bases short and J 2 bases short, with 11 bases between. This CDR3 is built from 13 residues.

This chain connects TRBV18 to TRBJ2-3, with 8 bases aligning to TRBD2. The junction had 8 bases not matched to a gene; V was cut back by 8 bases and J by 4 bases. Germline V CDR1 and CDR2: KGHSH, LQKENI. The CDR3 is 14 amino acids. The CDR3 sequence is CASASGRGADTQYF. For the CDR3, the DNA is TGTGCCAGCGCAAGCGGGCGGGGGGCAGATACGCAGTATTTT.

V and J are TRBV6-1 and TRBJ2-3; D is perhaps TRBD2 (5 bases). With 4 bases removed from V and 2 bases from J, the gap between germline ends came to 10 bases. The CDR3 totals 14 residues. The germline V gene encodes CDR1 MNHNS and CDR2 SASEGT. The DNA of the CDR3 is TGTGCCAGCAGTGGGACTCCTCCCACAGATACGCAGTATTTT. Its translation: CASSGTPPTDTQYF.

The chain is built from TRBV5-1 and TRBJ1-2; a weak D match, TRBD1 (5 bases). This CDR3 is built from 15 residues. Looked up from germline, CDR1 is SGHRS and CDR2 is YFSETQ. V was shortened by 5 bases and J by 4 bases, with 18 bases between the two germline ends. The CDR3 protein is CASRQALWGAYGYTF. The CDR3 region has the DNA TGCGCCAGCAGGCAGGCTCTATGGGGCGCCTATGGCTACACCTTC.

This chain links TRBV9 with TRBJ1-4, with D perhaps TRBD1 (6 bases). Trimming took off 5 bases at V and 8 bases at J, with 19 bases between the two ends. CDR3 length: 15 residues. The V gene's germline CDR1 is SGDLS and CDR2 YYNGEE. For the CDR3, the DNA is TGTGCCAGCAGTTCTACAGGGAGCCGGGGCGAAAAACTGTTTTTT. As protein: CASSSTGSRGEKLFF.

The rearrangement uses TRBV7-8 and TRBJ2-7; D is unresolved. V gave up 2 bases and J gave up 1 base, with 9 bases separating them. Germline V gives CDR1 SGHVS, CDR2 FQNEAQ. This CDR3 spans 14 amino acids. Written as DNA, the CDR3 is TGTGCCAGCAGCTTAAGCCGCATTTCCTACGAGCAGTACTTC. Translated, it gives CASSLSRISYEQYF.

This clone is a singleton in its sample. V usage is TRBV6-1 and J usage is TRBJ2-4; D is possibly TRBD1 or TRBD2 (5 bases each). CDR3 length: 12 amino acids. With 3 bases removed from V and 8 bases from J, the gap between germline ends came to 8 bases. CDR1 is MNHNS and CDR2 is SASEGT in the germline V gene. The CDR3 sequence: CASSDGGYIQYF. The CDR3 DNA reads as TGTGCCAGCAGTGATGGGGGATACATTCAGTACTTC.

V is TRBV30 and J is TRBJ2-7; no clear D. V was shortened by 0 bases and J by 0 bases, with 9 bases between the two germline ends. The CDR3 runs 14 residues. CDR1 GTSNPN and CDR2 SVGIG come from the germline V gene (reference sequence). The CDR3 is CAWSVSEISYEQYF. CDR3 DNA: TGTGCCTGGAGTGTATCGGAGATCTCCTACGAGCAGTACTTC.